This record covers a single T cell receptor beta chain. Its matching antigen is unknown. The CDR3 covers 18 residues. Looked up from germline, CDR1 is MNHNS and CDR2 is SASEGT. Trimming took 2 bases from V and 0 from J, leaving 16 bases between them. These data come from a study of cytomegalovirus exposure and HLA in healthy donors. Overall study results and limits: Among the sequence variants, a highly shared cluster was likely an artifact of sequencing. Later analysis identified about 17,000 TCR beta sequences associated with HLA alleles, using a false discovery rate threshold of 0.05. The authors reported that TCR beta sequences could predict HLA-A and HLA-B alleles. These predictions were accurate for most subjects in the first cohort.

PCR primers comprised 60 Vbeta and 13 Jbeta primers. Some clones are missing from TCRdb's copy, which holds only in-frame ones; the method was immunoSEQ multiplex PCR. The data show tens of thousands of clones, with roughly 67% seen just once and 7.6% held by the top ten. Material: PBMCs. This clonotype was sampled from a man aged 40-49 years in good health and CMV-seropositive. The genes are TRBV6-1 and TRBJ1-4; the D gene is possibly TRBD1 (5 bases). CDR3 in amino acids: CASSESLGGAATNEKLFF. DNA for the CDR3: TGTGCCAGCAGTGAATCCCTAGGAGGGGCTGCAACTAATGAAAAACTGTTTTTT.